Below, 4 T cell receptor beta chains from the same sample are listed, as sequenced in a study of blood T cell repertoires in COVID-19 (dated by TCRdb to 2018 to 2020). Libraries were made using the immunoSEQ multiplex PCR assay. As stored in TCRdb, this immuneACCESS dataset retains in-frame rearrangements with V and J assigned. A fraction of the clones does not appear; measured against another copy, unresolved V genes explain less than half of the discrepancy, and the remainder lacks a known reason. The sample profile shows 200,000 to 250,000 clones; around 84% of them were found once. The leading ten clones occupy approximately 6.2% of the sample. The sequencing input was PBMCs or T cells enriched from blood (not recorded which). These receptors all stem from a woman in her thirties or forties who had recovered from COVID-19.

The chain employs TRBV28 and TRBJ2-1; no clear D gene. The CDR3 consists of 12 residues. With 6 bases removed from V and 7 bases from J, the gap between germline ends came to 10 bases. The V gene's germline CDR1 is MDHEN and CDR2 SYDVKM. As DNA, the CDR3 is TGTGCCAGCAGCCTGACGCGGAATGAGCAGTTCTTC. Its translation is CASSLTRNEQFF.

J is TRBJ1-2 and V is TRBV5-8; no reliable D call. Trimming removed 4 bases at V and 3 bases at J, with 13 bases between. Germline lookup yields CDR1 SGHTS and CDR2 YDEGEE. CDR3 size: 14 residues. The CDR3 sequence: CASSPRAADYGYTF. The CDR3 DNA sequence: TGTGCCAGCAGCCCGAGGGCCGCGGACTATGGCTACACCTTC.

The rearrangement links TRBV30 to TRBJ2-1; 10 bases align to TRBD2. CDR3 length: 14 residues. Trimming removed 2 bases from V and 6 bases from J; junction bases left unmatched: 4. Germline V lookup: CDR1 GTSNPN, CDR2 SVGIG (reference sequence). CDR3 bases: TGTGCCTGGAGTACACTAGCGGGAATCAATGAGCAGTTCTTC. It encodes CAWSTLAGINEQFF.

The chain carries TRBV11-2 and TRBJ1-2; TRBD1 aligns across 10 bases. This CDR3 is 18 amino acids long. The ends lost 4 bases at V and 1 base at J; junction bases unmatched: 12. The V gene's germline CDR1 is SGHAT and CDR2 FQNNGV. CDR3 nucleotide sequence: TGTGCCAGCAGCTCCATGAGACAGGGGGCCTCGGGTAACTATGGCTACACCTTC. As protein: CASSSMRQGASGNYGYTF.